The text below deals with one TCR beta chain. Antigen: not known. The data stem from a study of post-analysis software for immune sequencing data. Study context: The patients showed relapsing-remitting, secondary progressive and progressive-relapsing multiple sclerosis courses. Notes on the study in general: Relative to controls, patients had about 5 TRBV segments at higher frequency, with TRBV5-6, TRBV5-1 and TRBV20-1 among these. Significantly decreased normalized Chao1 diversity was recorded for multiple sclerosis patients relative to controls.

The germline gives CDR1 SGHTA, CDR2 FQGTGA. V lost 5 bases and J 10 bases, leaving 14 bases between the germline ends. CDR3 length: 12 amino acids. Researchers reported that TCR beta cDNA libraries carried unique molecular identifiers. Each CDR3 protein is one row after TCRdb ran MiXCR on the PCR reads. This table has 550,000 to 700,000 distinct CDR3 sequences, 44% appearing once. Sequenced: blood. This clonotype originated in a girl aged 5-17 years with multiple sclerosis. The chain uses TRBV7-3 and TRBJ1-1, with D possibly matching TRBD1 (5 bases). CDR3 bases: TGTGCCAGCAGCCCCGGGGGGTATCTAGCTTTCTTT. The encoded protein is CASSPGGYLAFF. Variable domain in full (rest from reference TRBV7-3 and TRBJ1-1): GAGVSQTPSNKVTEKGKYVELRCDPISGHTALYWYRQSLGQGPEFLIYFQGTGAADDSGLPNDRFFAVRPEGSVSTLKIQRTERGDSAVYLCASSPGGYLAFFGQGTRLTVV.